This TCR beta chain was retrieved from a study of blood T cell repertoires in COVID-19. Across the study: Some COVID-19 samples were acute and others convalescent; all came from the United States, Italy and Spain. Sample material is recorded as cDNA or gDNA derived from T cells, B-cell-depleted T cells, or PBMCs.

Authors' methods: Reference gene primer amplification yielded estimated nucleated cell counts. Method: immunoSEQ multiplex PCR; TCRdb's copy keeps in-frame clones and lacks some. That table is the source of V, J and clone size, and D and trimming were worked out from the DNA. This table has 250,000 to 350,000 clones, around 90% appearing once. The trim removed 4 bases at V and 5 bases at J, leaving 7 bases unmatched. The CDR3 is 14 residues long. CDR1 and CDR2 (germline): LGHDT, YNNKEL (reference sequence). Sequencing was done on a sample of peripheral blood. The TCR sequence derives from a woman between 50 and 59 years old who had recovered from COVID-19. The V call is TRBV3-1 (or the pseudogene TRBV3-2), the J call TRBJ1-2; 7 nucleotides agree with TRBD1. Here the CDR3 DNA reads TGTGCCAGCAGCCCTACAGGGGACGGATATGGCTACACCTTC. Translating gives CASSPTGDGYGYTF.